The source of this T cell receptor beta chain is a study of T cell changes during pregnancy in multiple sclerosis. This clone is a singleton in its sample. The germline V gene has CDR1 MNHNY and CDR2 SVGAGI (reference sequence). CDR3 length: 14 residues. With 5 bases removed from V and 4 bases from J, the gap between germline ends came to 14 bases. The table came from immunoSEQ multiplex PCR; TCRdb's copy has only in-frame clones and leaves some out. The sample contains 45,000 to 50,000 clones, roughly 92% of which appear only once. The chain links TRBV6-6 to TRBJ1-1; D unclear. The TCR was taken from a female donor in good health, enrolled as a control in a pregnancy study. The starting material was CD4+ T cells from peripheral blood mononuclear cells, obtained in the second trimester of pregnancy. The DNA for the CDR3 is TGTGCCAGCAGTCCGCGGCCAGGAGGCACTGAAGCTTTCTTT. Its translation: CASSPRPGGTEAFF.